The present entry profiles one TCR beta chain with its context. Germline assignment: CDR1 SGHDN and CDR2 FVKESK. Unmatched junction bases numbered 3, after V lost 4 bases and J lost 6 bases. CDR3 length: 12 amino acids. In each case, RNA was isolated and then reverse transcribed into cDNA as the sequencing template. Sequenced by immunoSEQ multiplex PCR; TCRdb stores in-frame clones only, minus some. Of 250,000 to 350,000 clones in the sample, about 60% were seen once. Treatment denoted: oral pan-JAK inhibitor, 5-10 mg twice daily. The investigators collected lesional scalp punch biopsies and peripheral blood from alopecia areata patients. The sorting of PBMCs gave CD4+ and CD8+ T cells. The sample belongs to a study of CD8+ T cells in alopecia areata. Across the whole study: Treatment of the treated patients consisted of oral tofacitinib, 5 to 10 mg twice daily. The authors scored treated patients' severity by affected scalp percentage.

This TCR was recovered from a human donor with alopecia areata. The rearrangement links TRBV14 to TRBJ2-7, with 7 bases lining up with TRBD2. Here the sequenced sample was CD4+ T cells sorted from blood, taken at approximately week 51, from a patient treated with tofacitinib. For the CDR3, the DNA is TGTGCCAGCAGCCCTTGGGAGGGCGAGCAGTACTTC. The encoded protein is CASSPWEGEQYF.